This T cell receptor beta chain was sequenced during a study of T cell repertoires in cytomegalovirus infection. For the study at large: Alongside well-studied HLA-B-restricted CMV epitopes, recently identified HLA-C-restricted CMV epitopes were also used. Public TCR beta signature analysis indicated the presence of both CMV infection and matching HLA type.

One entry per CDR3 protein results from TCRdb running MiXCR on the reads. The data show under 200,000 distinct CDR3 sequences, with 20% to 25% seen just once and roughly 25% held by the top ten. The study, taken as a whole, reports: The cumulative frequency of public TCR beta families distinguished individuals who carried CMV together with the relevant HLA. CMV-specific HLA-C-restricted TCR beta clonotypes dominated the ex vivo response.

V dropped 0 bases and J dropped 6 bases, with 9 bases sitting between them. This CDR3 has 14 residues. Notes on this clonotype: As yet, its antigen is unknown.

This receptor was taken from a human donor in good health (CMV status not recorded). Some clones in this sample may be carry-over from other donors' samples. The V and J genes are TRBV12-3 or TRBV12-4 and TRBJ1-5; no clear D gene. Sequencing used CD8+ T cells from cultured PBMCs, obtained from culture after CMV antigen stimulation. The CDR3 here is CASSLASAIQPQHF. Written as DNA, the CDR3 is TGTGCCAGCAGTTTAGCTTCGGCCATTCAGCCCCAGCATTTT.